This TCR beta chain was sequenced in a study of blood T cell repertoires in COVID-19. Turning to the study itself: There were acute and convalescent COVID-19 samples, and they came from the United States, Italy and Spain.

V dropped 4 bases and J dropped 6; count of bases not matched to a gene: 5. Germline loops: CDR1 LGHDT, CDR2 YNNKEL (reference sequence). This CDR3 has 14 residues. In the original analysis: Amplified reference gene primers provided the basis for estimating nucleated cell counts. Some clones are missing from TCRdb's copy, which holds only in-frame ones; the method was immunoSEQ multiplex PCR. Clonal size and the V and J genes are those of that table, whereas D and trimming came from the DNA. The profile shows 75,000 to 80,000 clones, about 90% of them singletons. The source of this sequence is a human donor in a cohort sampled during active COVID-19. The specimen was peripheral blood. The V gene is TRBV3-1 (or the pseudogene TRBV3-2), the J gene TRBJ2-1; 8 bases line up with TRBD2. CDR3 nucleotide sequence: TGTGCCAGCAGCCGACGCGGGAGGACCAATGAGCAGTTCTTC. As protein: CASSRRGRTNEQFF.